The 12 T cell receptor beta chains listed next were all sequenced from one sample in a study of CD8+CD57+ T cells in acquired aplastic anemia. TCR beta VDJ and CDR3 profiling used genomic DNA as template. TCRdb analysed the reads with MiXCR anew, one entry per CDR3 protein. The sample records about 98,000 distinct CDR3 sequences, around 70% being singletons. CD8+CD57+ cell expansion had been shown by flow cytometry in patients chosen for sequencing. The material sequenced was sorted CD4+, CD8+, or CD8+CD57+ T cells (not recorded which) from PBMCs. The receptors originated from a human donor with aplastic anemia.

This clonotype was seen repeatedly, ten times or more. This rearrangement joins TRBV7-9 to TRBJ2-2; D unclear. Germline V gene sequence: CDR1 SEHNR, CDR2 FQNEAQ (reference sequence). This CDR3 is 14 amino acids long. Trimming took 6 bases from V and 4 from J, leaving 12 bases between them. The CDR3 nucleotides are TGTGCCAGCAGAGGACGCCTAGTCACCGGGGAGCTGTTTTTT. Its translation is CASRGRLVTGELFF. Filled out from reference TRBV7-9 and TRBJ2-2, the complete variable domain reads DTGVSQNPRHKITKRGQNVTFRCDPISEHNRLYWYRQTLGQGPEFLTYFQNEAQLEKSRLLSDRFSAERPKGSFSTLEIQRTEQGDSAMYLCASRGRLVTGELFFGEGSRLTVL.

The rearrangement joins TRBV6-1 to TRBJ2-7; a weak D match, TRBD2 (6 bases). V lost 8 bases to trimming and J lost 2 bases, with 13 bases between them. This CDR3 is 13 amino acids long. CDR1 and CDR2 (germline): MNHNS, SASEGT. CDR3 loop: CASGLAAPYEQYF. For the CDR3, the DNA is TGTGCCAGCGGATTAGCGGCACCCTACGAGCAGTACTTC.

This clonotype was found a few times. The chain carries TRBV20-1 and TRBJ1-6; 9 bases agree with TRBD1. CDR3 length: 15 residues. The V segment lost 3 bases and the J segment 8 bases; nucleotides outside the gene matches: 8. Per the germline V gene, CDR1 is DFQATT and CDR2 is SNEGSKA (reference sequence). This CDR3 is CSARGDRVQDSPLHF. DNA for the CDR3: TGCAGTGCTAGGGGGGACAGGGTACAGGATTCACCCCTCCACTTT.

Ten or more counts support this clonotype. The gene calls are TRBV20-1 and TRBJ2-7; possibly TRBD1 or TRBD2 for D (6 bases each). Trimming removed 3 bases from V and 2 bases from J, with 11 bases in between. CDR3 length equals 13 residues. From germline, CDR1 is DFQATT and CDR2 SNEGSKA (reference sequence). In DNA, the CDR3 is TGCAGTGCTAGTTACGGGGGCCCCTACGAGCAGTACTTC. Encoded protein: CSASYGGPYEQYF.

Many counts were recorded for this clonotype. The genes are TRBV3-1 and TRBJ2-1, with 10 bases aligning to TRBD2. Germline CDR1 and CDR2: LGHDT and YNNKEL (reference sequence). The CDR3 is made up of 13 amino acids. V shed 5 bases and J 7 bases; nucleotides not matched to a gene: 2. The CDR3 sequence: CASSGTSVNEQFF. In DNA, the CDR3 is TGTGCCAGCAGCGGGACTAGCGTAAATGAGCAGTTCTTC.

This chain connects TRBV24-1 to TRBJ2-3, with 8 bases aligning to TRBD1. The germline V gene encodes CDR1 KGHDR and CDR2 SFDVKD. CDR3 size: 17 residues. Trimming removed 3 bases from V and 0 bases from J; junction bases left unmatched: 7. Here the CDR3 DNA reads TGTGCCACCAGTGATCCTAGGACAGGGATTAGCACAGATACGCAGTATTTT. Translating it yields CATSDPRTGISTDTQYF.

This clonotype occurred once. The gene calls are TRBV19 and TRBJ1-2; D remains ambiguous. The V end lost 3 bases, the J end lost 1 base, and 3 bases lay between the germline ends. Germline V lookup: CDR1 LNHDA, CDR2 SQIVND (reference sequence). The CDR3 covers 12 residues. In DNA, the CDR3 is TGTGCCAGTAGTATCAGTAACTATGGCTACACCTTC. It codes for CASSISNYGYTF.

In regard to this clonotype: Germline is not matched at one junction end, which may reflect a read error. The V call is TRBV9, the J call TRBJ2-5; 7 positions match TRBD2. The CDR3 totals 16 residues. CDR1 and CDR2 (germline): SGDLS, YYNGEE. As DNA, the CDR3 is TGTGCCAGCAGCTTGCGGGGGAATCAGTACCAAGAGTCCCAGTACTTC. Amino acid sequence: CASSLRGNQYQESQYF.

Many counts were recorded for this clonotype. The chain combines TRBV13 with TRBJ1-6; D is uncertain. The CDR3 spans 15 residues. Between the trimmed V and J ends, which lost 6 bases and 6 bases, there was a span of 15 bases. Germline CDR1 reads PRHDT; CDR2 reads FYEKMQ (reference sequence). Here the CDR3 reads CASSELRELNSPLHF. Written as DNA, the CDR3 is TGTGCCAGCAGTGAACTTAGGGAACTTAATTCACCCCTCCACTTT. Full variable domain (missing parts from reference TRBV13 and TRBJ1-6): AAGVIQSPRHLIKEKRETATLKCYPIPRHDTVYWYQQGPGQDPQFLISFYEKMQSDKGSIPDRFSAQQFSDYHSELNMSSLELGDSALYFCASSELRELNSPLHFGNGTRLTVT.

This clonotype was counted at least ten times. The genes are TRBV4-2 and TRBJ2-6; D possibly corresponds to TRBD1 (5 bases). Germline CDR1 is LGHNA and CDR2 is YNFKEQ. The CDR3 has 16 amino acids. Trimming left V 0 bases short and J 0 bases short, with 6 bases between. CDR3 coding DNA: TGTGCCAGCAGCCAAGATCAGGGCTCTGGGGCCAACGTCCTGACTTTC. Its translation is CASSQDQGSGANVLTF.

The gene calls are TRBV2 and TRBJ1-2, with TRBD1 as a possible D gene (5 bases). Per the germline V gene, CDR1 is SNHLY and CDR2 is FYNNEI. The CDR3 covers 15 residues. V was trimmed by 2 bases and J by 0 bases, leaving 10 bases between them. The CDR3 nucleotides are TGTGCCAGCAGTGAACATCCAGGGACTAACTATGGCTACACCTTC. Residues: CASSEHPGTNYGYTF.

The chain couples TRBV24-1 to TRBJ2-5; TRBD1 might be the D (6 bases). From germline, CDR1 is KGHDR and CDR2 SFDVKD. V lost 4 bases and J lost 4, with 15 bases in between. The CDR3 covers 15 residues. CDR3 DNA: TGTGCCACCAGTGAAGATACAGGGATGAGAGAGACCCAGTACTTC. This translates into CATSEDTGMRETQYF.